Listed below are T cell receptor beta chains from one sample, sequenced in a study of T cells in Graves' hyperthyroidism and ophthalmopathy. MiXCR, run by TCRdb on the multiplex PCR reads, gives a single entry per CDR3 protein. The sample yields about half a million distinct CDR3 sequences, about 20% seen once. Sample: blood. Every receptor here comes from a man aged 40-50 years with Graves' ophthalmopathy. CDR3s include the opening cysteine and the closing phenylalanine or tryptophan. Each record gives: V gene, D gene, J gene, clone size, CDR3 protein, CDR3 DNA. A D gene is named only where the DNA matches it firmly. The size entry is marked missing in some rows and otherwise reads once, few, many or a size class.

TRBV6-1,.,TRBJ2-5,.,CASSEFRGAGETQYF,TGTGCCAGCAGTGAATTCCGCGGGGCCGGAGAGACCCAGTACTTC
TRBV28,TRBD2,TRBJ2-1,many,CASSVPGLLKNEQFF,TGTGCCAGCAGTGTACCGGGACTACTCAAGAATGAGCAGTTCTTC
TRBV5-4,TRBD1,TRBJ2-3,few,CASSLGDSKDTQYF,TGTGCCAGCAGCTTGGGGGACAGTAAAGATACGCAGTATTTT
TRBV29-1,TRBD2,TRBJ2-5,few,CSVEATGTSGRGILQETQYF,TGCAGCGTTGAGGCGACCGGGACTAGCGGGAGGGGGATTCTCCAAGAGACCCAGTACTTC
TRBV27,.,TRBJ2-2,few,CASSLSILGGELFF,TGTGCCAGCAGTTTATCGATCCTAGGCGGGGAGCTGTTTTTT
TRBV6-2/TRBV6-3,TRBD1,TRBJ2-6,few,CASSSNYRGHMASGANVLTF,TGTGCCAGCAGTTCGAATTACAGGGGGCATATGGCCTCTGGGGCCAACGTCCTGACTTTC
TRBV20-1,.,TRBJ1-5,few,CSALREGNQPQHF,TGCAGTGCACTCAGGGAAGGCAATCAGCCCCAGCATTTT
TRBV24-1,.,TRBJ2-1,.,CATSGIGARGNNEQFF,TGTGCCACCAGTGGAATCGGGGCCCGTGGTAACAATGAGCAGTTCTTC
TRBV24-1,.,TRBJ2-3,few,CATRGGGTDTQYF,TGTGCCACCAGAGGAGGGGGCACAGATACGCAGTATTTT
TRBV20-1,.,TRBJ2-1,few,CSARRLRQGLFGRYNEQFF,TGCAGTGCTAGACGGCTTCGGCAGGGTCTTTTCGGGCGCTACAATGAGCAGTTCTTC
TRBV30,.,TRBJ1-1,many,CACSTEMNTEAFF,TGTGCCTGCTCGACAGAAATGAACACTGAAGCTTTCTTT
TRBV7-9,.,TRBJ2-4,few,CASSLRGLTGENIQYF,TGTGCCAGCAGCTTACGAGGTTTAACGGGAGAGAACATTCAGTACTTC
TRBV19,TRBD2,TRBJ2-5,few,CASSILAGGPETQYF,TGTGCCAGTAGTATTCTAGCGGGAGGGCCAGAGACCCAGTACTTC
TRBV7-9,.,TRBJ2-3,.,CASSLDYPGGTQYF,TGTGCCAGCAGCTTAGACTACCCCGGCGGTACGCAGTATTTT